The 12 T cell receptor beta chains listed next were all sequenced from one sample in a study of shared clonotypes between healthy human individuals. Naive CD8 cells lacked CD45RO and underwent positive selection for CCR7, leaving out terminally differentiated effector memory CD45RA+ cells. This table comes from immunoSEQ multiplex PCR, and its TCRdb copy is limited to in-frame clones, with some not included. The sample has nearly 2 million clones; about 95% are singletons. What was sequenced was naive CD8+ T cells sorted from blood. These receptor sequences come from a young man in good health.

The J gene is TRBJ2-4, the V gene TRBV6-5; D remains ambiguous. This CDR3 comprises 14 residues. CDR1 and CDR2 (germline): MNHEY, SVGAGI. Trimming pared 0 bases from V and 6 bases from J, leaving 9 bases between. DNA for the CDR3: TGTGCCAGCAGTTACTCGGGGAAAGCAAACATTCAGTACTTC. Translating it yields CASSYSGKANIQYF.

With regard to this clone: Germline is not matched at one junction end, which may reflect a read error. The genes are TRBV4-3 and TRBJ2-1; no clear D gene. This CDR3 region has 14 residues. Germline V lookup: CDR1 LGHNA, CDR2 YSLEER. CDR3 bases: TGCGCCAGCAGCCTCGATGGCTCCTATAATGAGCAGTTCTTC. This sequence encodes CASSLDGSYNEQFF.

The CDR3 bases are TGTGCCAGCAGTGAAGGGGACGAAGCTAACTATGGCTACACCTTC. It translates to CASSEGDEANYGYTF. The genes are TRBV6-1 and TRBJ1-2; D perhaps matches TRBD1 (5 bases). V was clipped by 1 base and J by 0 bases, with 9 bases between them. Germline V gives CDR1 MNHNS, CDR2 SASEGT. There are 15 residues in the CDR3.

The chain is built from TRBV9 and TRBJ1-4; D not resolved. From germline, CDR1 is SGDLS and CDR2 YYNGEE. The CDR3 is 15 residues long. V lost 2 bases to trimming and J lost 1 base, with 9 bases between them. The CDR3 sequence is CASSVYAGTNEKLFF. The CDR3, as DNA: TGTGCCAGCAGCGTTTATGCGGGAACTAATGAAAAACTGTTTTTT.

The chain joins TRBV27 to TRBJ2-1, with TRBD2 identical over 13 bases. Germline values: CDR1 MNHEY, CDR2 SMNVEV (reference sequence). The V gene end was trimmed by 6 bases and the J gene end by 1 base; junction bases not matched to a gene: 12. The length of the CDR3 is 19 residues. The CDR3: CASRGAGLAGLHSYNEQFF. The CDR3 DNA is TGTGCCAGCAGGGGAGCGGGACTAGCGGGATTACATTCCTACAATGAGCAGTTCTTC.

The chain has TRBV7-2 and TRBJ2-7; 10 positions match TRBD2. Germline V lookup: CDR1 SGHTA, CDR2 FQGNSA. The trim removed 9 bases at V and 4 bases at J, leaving 6 bases unmatched. The CDR3 extends over 13 amino acids. The CDR3 sequence is CASSEREGYEQYF. The CDR3 region has the DNA TGTGCCAGTAGCGAGCGGGAGGGTTACGAGCAGTACTTC.

The rearrangement uses TRBV9 and TRBJ2-2; D is uncertain. CDR1 is SGDLS, CDR2 YYNGEE, per germline. Trimming pared 3 bases from V and 1 base from J, leaving 13 bases between. The length of the CDR3 is 16 residues. The CDR3 region is CASSGGPPKNTGELFF. The CDR3 nucleotides read TGTGCCAGCAGCGGCGGCCCACCGAAGAACACCGGGGAGCTGTTTTTT.

The CDR3 here is CASRARGESTDTQYF. The CDR3 coding sequence is TGTGCCAGCAGGGCGCGGGGGGAAAGCACAGATACGCAGTATTTT. The rearrangement uses TRBV28 and TRBJ2-3, with 8 bases lining up with TRBD2. Losses at the gene ends were 6 bases for V and 0 bases for J; bases not matched to a gene: 5. Germline CDR1 MDHEN, CDR2 SYDVKM. This CDR3 has 15 residues.

This chain uses TRBV9 with TRBJ1-4; no firm D call. The CDR3 runs to 14 residues. Germline V gene sequence: CDR1 SGDLS, CDR2 YYNGEE. V gave up 4 bases and J gave up 4 bases, with 11 bases separating them. DNA for the CDR3: TGTGCCAGCAGCAGGGAAGGAGGTAATGAAAAACTGTTTTTT. Translating it yields CASSREGGNEKLFF.

The chain uses TRBV5-6 and TRBJ2-5; D could derive from TRBD1 or TRBD2 (5 bases each). With 2 bases removed from V and 1 base from J, the gap between germline ends came to 12 bases. The CDR3 covers 15 residues. Germline loops: CDR1 SGHDT, CDR2 YYEEEE. In nucleotides, the CDR3 is TGTGCCAGCAGCTTTCGACAGACTACCCAAGAGACCCAGTACTTC. This sequence encodes CASSFRQTTQETQYF.

This rearrangement joins TRBV30 to TRBJ1-2; TRBD1 aligns across 9 bases. Looked up from germline, CDR1 is GTSNPN and CDR2 is SVGIG (reference sequence). The J segment lost 1 base and the V segment lost 0 bases, leaving 3 bases of the junction unmatched. The CDR3 is made up of 15 amino acids. In DNA form, the CDR3 reads TGTGCCTGGAGTGTGGGGACAGGGATTAACTATGGCTACACCTTC. The encoded protein is CAWSVGTGINYGYTF. Together with reference TRBV30 and TRBJ1-2, the CDR3 gives the full variable domain: SQTIHQWPATLVQPVGSPLSLECTVEGTSNPNLYWYRQAAGRGLQLLFYSVGIGQISSEVPQNLSASRPQDRQFILSSKKLLLSDSGFYLCAWSVGTGINYGYTFGSGTRLTVV.

The chain couples TRBV5-1 to TRBJ2-1; TRBD1 agrees at 8 bases. The CDR3 has 13 residues. Germline V gives CDR1 SGHRS, CDR2 YFSETQ. Losses at the gene ends were 6 bases for V and 6 bases for J; bases not matched to a gene: 5. In DNA form, the CDR3 reads TGCGCCAGCACCCGGACAGGGATCAATGAGCAGTTCTTC. Translation gives CASTRTGINEQFF.